This is a list of T cell receptor beta chains from one sample in a study of T cells in Graves' hyperthyroidism and ophthalmopathy. Via MiXCR, TCRdb re-called the multiplex PCR reads, giving one row per CDR3 protein. The profile shows some 530,000 distinct CDR3 sequences, about 20% of them singletons. Sequencing input: blood. The receptors were gathered from a woman in her 70s with Graves' ophthalmopathy. Each CDR3 is given with its conserved first and last residue. A D gene is named only where the DNA matches it firmly. Part of the rows lack a size; the others show once, few, many or a class for expanded clones.

CDR3 length: 17
D gene: TRBD1
J gene: TRBJ2-7
clone size: -
V gene: TRBV6-5
CDR3 protein: CASSYSPLQGAHYEQYF
CDR3 DNA: TGTGCCAGCAGTTACTCCCCCCTACAGGGGGCCCACTACGAGCAGTACTTC

CDR3 length: 14
D gene: TRBD1
J gene: TRBJ1-2
clone size: -
V gene: TRBV12-3/TRBV12-4
CDR3 protein: CASSGQGGLVGYTF
CDR3 DNA: TGTGCCAGCAGTGGACAGGGGGGATTGGTTGGCTACACCTTC

CDR3 length: 15
D gene: -
J gene: TRBJ1-3
clone size: -
V gene: TRBV7-6
CDR3 protein: CASSPRPLGGNTIYF
CDR3 DNA: TGTGCCAGCAGCCCTAGGCCCTTGGGTGGAAACACCATATATTTT

CDR3 length: 15
D gene: TRBD1
J gene: TRBJ2-5
clone size: few
V gene: TRBV12-5
CDR3 protein: CASGLERTGAGTQYF
CDR3 DNA: TGTGCTAGTGGTTTGGAAAGGACAGGTGCGGGGACCCAGTACTTC

CDR3 length: 15
D gene: -
J gene: TRBJ2-7
clone size: -
V gene: TRBV3-1
CDR3 protein: CASSQSGTVSYEQYF
CDR3 DNA: TGTGCCAGCAGCCAGAGCGGGACAGTAAGCTACGAGCAGTACTTC

CDR3 length: 12
D gene: -
J gene: TRBJ2-5
clone size: few
V gene: TRBV18
CDR3 protein: CASSPREETQYF
CDR3 DNA: TGTGCCAGCTCACCAAGGGAAGAGACCCAGTACTTC

CDR3 length: 17
D gene: -
J gene: TRBJ2-6
clone size: -
V gene: TRBV10-2
CDR3 protein: CASSESWGSTGANVLTF
CDR3 DNA: TGCGCCAGCAGTGAGTCTTGGGGGAGCACTGGGGCCAACGTCCTGACTTTC

CDR3 length: 14
D gene: -
J gene: TRBJ1-1
clone size: many
V gene: TRBV10-3
CDR3 protein: CAISDLKENTEAFF
CDR3 DNA: TGTGCCATCAGTGACCTTAAGGAGAACACTGAAGCTTTCTTT

CDR3 length: 15
D gene: TRBD2
J gene: TRBJ2-6
clone size: -
V gene: TRBV19
CDR3 protein: CASSMGGAGANVLTF
CDR3 DNA: TGTGCCAGTAGTATGGGAGGGGCTGGGGCCAACGTCCTGACTTTC

CDR3 length: 11
D gene: -
J gene: TRBJ2-7
clone size: many
V gene: TRBV20-1
CDR3 protein: CSATQDYEQYF
CDR3 DNA: TGCAGTGCCACTCAGGACTACGAGCAGTACTTC

CDR3 length: 13
D gene: -
J gene: TRBJ2-1
clone size: -
V gene: TRBV6-1
CDR3 protein: CATDLDGSGEQFF
CDR3 DNA: TGTGCCACGGATTTGGACGGATCGGGTGAGCAGTTCTTC

CDR3 length: 16
D gene: TRBD2
J gene: TRBJ2-1
clone size: -
V gene: TRBV3-1
CDR3 protein: CASSQEGLAGENEQFF
CDR3 DNA: TGTGCCAGCAGCCAAGAAGGGCTAGCGGGGGAAAATGAGCAGTTCTTC

CDR3 length: 14
D gene: -
J gene: TRBJ1-1
clone size: many
V gene: TRBV28
CDR3 protein: CASSTPGRNTEAFF
CDR3 DNA: TGTGCCAGCAGCACCCCAGGTAGGAACACTGAAGCTTTCTTT

CDR3 length: 12
D gene: -
J gene: TRBJ2-5
clone size: -
V gene: TRBV28
CDR3 protein: CNWLRPGETQYF
CDR3 DNA: TGCAACTGGTTACGTCCGGGGGAGACCCAGTACTTC

CDR3 length: 12
D gene: -
J gene: TRBJ1-1
clone size: few
V gene: TRBV6-2/TRBV6-3
CDR3 protein: CASTLGSTEAFF
CDR3 DNA: TGTGCCAGCACCCTGGGTAGCACTGAAGCTTTCTTT

CDR3 length: 14
D gene: -
J gene: TRBJ2-2
clone size: few
V gene: TRBV11-2
CDR3 protein: CASSLLKDTGELFF
CDR3 DNA: TGTGCCAGCAGCCTCCTAAAGGACACCGGGGAGCTGTTTTTT

CDR3 length: 12
D gene: -
J gene: TRBJ1-2
clone size: -
V gene: TRBV28
CDR3 protein: CASSLRPAGYTF
CDR3 DNA: TGTGCCAGCAGTTTAAGGCCAGCGGGCTACACCTTC

CDR3 length: 16
D gene: -
J gene: TRBJ1-1
clone size: few
V gene: TRBV19
CDR3 protein: CASSILRGPGATEAFF
CDR3 DNA: TGTGCCAGTAGTATTCTGCGAGGCCCGGGGGCGACTGAAGCTTTCTTT

CDR3 length: 14
D gene: TRBD2
J gene: TRBJ2-2
clone size: once
V gene: TRBV30
CDR3 protein: CAYQGLINTGELFF
CDR3 DNA: TGTGCCTACCAGGGACTAATCAACACCGGGGAGCTGTTTTTT

CDR3 length: 15
D gene: TRBD1
J gene: TRBJ1-5
clone size: few
V gene: TRBV3-1
CDR3 protein: CASSQDRGLTQPQHF
CDR3 DNA: TGTGCCAGCAGCCAAGACAGGGGGTTAACTCAGCCCCAGCATTTT

CDR3 length: 13
D gene: -
J gene: TRBJ1-2
clone size: few
V gene: TRBV9
CDR3 protein: CASSQFGAKGYTF
CDR3 DNA: TGTGCCAGCAGCCAATTTGGGGCGAAAGGCTACACCTTC

CDR3 length: 12
D gene: -
J gene: TRBJ1-6
clone size: -
V gene: TRBV30
CDR3 protein: CAWSSGKSPLHF
CDR3 DNA: TGTGCCTGGAGTTCGGGCAAATCACCCCTCCACTTT

CDR3 length: 18
D gene: -
J gene: TRBJ2-5
clone size: -
V gene: TRBV10-1
CDR3 protein: CASSGSPRAGYPQETQYF
CDR3 DNA: TGCGCCAGCAGTGGATCGCCGAGGGCGGGGTATCCCCAAGAGACCCAGTACTTC

CDR3 length: 11
D gene: -
J gene: TRBJ2-5
clone size: -
V gene: TRBV20-1
CDR3 protein: CSARVSETQYF
CDR3 DNA: TGCAGTGCTAGAGTCTCAGAGACCCAGTACTTC

CDR3 length: 19
D gene: TRBD1
J gene: TRBJ2-1
clone size: few
V gene: TRBV7-9
CDR3 protein: CASSLTPRKRTGKGNEQFF
CDR3 DNA: TGTGCCAGCAGCTTAACCCCCCGGAAGCGGACAGGGAAGGGGAATGAGCAGTTCTTC

CDR3 length: 16
D gene: TRBD2
J gene: TRBJ2-3
clone size: many
V gene: TRBV11-1
CDR3 protein: CASSLPLAGVTDTQYF
CDR3 DNA: TGTGCCAGCAGCCTCCCTCTAGCGGGAGTCACCGATACGCAGTATTTT

CDR3 length: 13
D gene: -
J gene: TRBJ1-5
clone size: few
V gene: TRBV20-1
CDR3 protein: CSANAGGNQPQHF
CDR3 DNA: TGCAGTGCTAACGCAGGGGGCAATCAGCCCCAGCATTTT

CDR3 length: 17
D gene: -
J gene: TRBJ2-6
clone size: -
V gene: TRBV29-1
CDR3 protein: CSVAWGRVASGANVLTF
CDR3 DNA: TGCAGCGTCGCCTGGGGCAGGGTAGCTTCTGGGGCCAACGTCCTGACTTTC

CDR3 length: 13
D gene: -
J gene: TRBJ2-3
clone size: few
V gene: TRBV6-2/TRBV6-3
CDR3 protein: CASRPDSTDTQYF
CDR3 DNA: TGTGCCAGCAGGCCGGATAGCACAGATACGCAGTATTTT

CDR3 length: 16
D gene: TRBD2
J gene: TRBJ2-1
clone size: few
V gene: TRBV7-2
CDR3 protein: CASSLSAAGGRNEQFF
CDR3 DNA: TGTGCCAGCAGCTTAAGCGCGGCGGGAGGGAGGAATGAGCAGTTCTTC

CDR3 length: 14
D gene: TRBD1
J gene: TRBJ2-7
clone size: -
V gene: TRBV3-1
CDR3 protein: CASSTTGTAYEQYF
CDR3 DNA: TGTGCCAGCAGCACCACCGGGACAGCCTACGAGCAGTACTTC

CDR3 length: 12
D gene: -
J gene: TRBJ2-7
clone size: -
V gene: TRBV29-1
CDR3 protein: CSVRPSYYEQYF
CDR3 DNA: TGCAGCGTAAGACCGAGCTACTACGAGCAGTACTTC

CDR3 length: 15
D gene: -
J gene: TRBJ2-2
clone size: -
V gene: TRBV19
CDR3 protein: CASSTFGQNTGELFF
CDR3 DNA: TGTGCCAGTAGTACCTTTGGGCAGAACACCGGGGAGCTGTTTTTT

CDR3 length: 15
D gene: -
J gene: TRBJ2-2
clone size: -
V gene: TRBV10-3
CDR3 protein: CAVSSRGGDTGELFF
CDR3 DNA: TGTGCCGTATCCTCGAGGGGGGGGGACACCGGGGAGCTGTTTTTT

CDR3 length: 15
D gene: TRBD1
J gene: TRBJ2-1
clone size: -
V gene: TRBV19
CDR3 protein: CATSKGQGANNEQFF
CDR3 DNA: TGTGCCACTAGCAAGGGACAGGGAGCAAACAATGAGCAGTTCTTC

CDR3 length: 13
D gene: -
J gene: TRBJ2-7
clone size: -
V gene: TRBV3-1
CDR3 protein: CASSQDRLQEAYF
CDR3 DNA: TGTGCCAGCAGCCAAGACAGGCTCCAAGAGGCGTACTTC

CDR3 length: 12
D gene: TRBD2
J gene: TRBJ2-1
clone size: -
V gene: TRBV9
CDR3 protein: CASSTGRGEQFF
CDR3 DNA: TGTGCCAGCAGCACCGGGAGGGGTGAGCAGTTCTTC

CDR3 length: 14
D gene: -
J gene: TRBJ2-1
clone size: many
V gene: TRBV12-5
CDR3 protein: CASEGLRAYNEQFF
CDR3 DNA: TGTGCTAGTGAGGGTCTTAGGGCCTACAATGAGCAGTTCTTC

CDR3 length: 13
D gene: TRBD1
J gene: TRBJ1-1
clone size: many
V gene: TRBV10-3
CDR3 protein: CAISDIGGSEAFF
CDR3 DNA: TGTGCCATCAGTGATATAGGGGGCTCTGAAGCTTTCTTT

CDR3 length: 13
D gene: -
J gene: TRBJ2-7
clone size: -
V gene: TRBV11-3
CDR3 protein: CASSSKNIYEQYF
CDR3 DNA: TGTGCCAGCAGCTCCAAAAATATCTACGAGCAGTACTTC

CDR3 length: 15
D gene: TRBD1
J gene: TRBJ1-2
clone size: few
V gene: TRBV4-3
CDR3 protein: CASSYGQGSNYGYTF
CDR3 DNA: TGCGCCAGCAGCTACGGACAGGGGAGTAACTATGGCTACACCTTC

CDR3 length: 14
D gene: -
J gene: TRBJ1-5
clone size: many
V gene: TRBV12-3/TRBV12-4
CDR3 protein: CASSLQGNAQPQHF
CDR3 DNA: TGTGCCAGCAGTTTACAGGGAAACGCCCAGCCCCAGCATTTT

CDR3 length: 17
D gene: -
J gene: TRBJ1-3
clone size: -
V gene: TRBV4-1
CDR3 protein: CASSQGHSPRSGNTIYF
CDR3 DNA: TGCGCCAGCAGCCAAGGACACTCGCCTCGCTCTGGAAACACCATATATTTT

CDR3 length: 14
D gene: TRBD2
J gene: TRBJ2-7
clone size: -
V gene: TRBV7-7
CDR3 protein: CASSPVAGAVEQYF
CDR3 DNA: TGTGCTAGCAGCCCCGTAGCGGGAGCGGTAGAGCAGTACTTC

CDR3 length: 14
D gene: -
J gene: TRBJ2-3
clone size: once
V gene: TRBV7-3
CDR3 protein: CASSLNPGTDTQYF
CDR3 DNA: TGTGCCAGCAGCTTAAATCCAGGCACAGATACGCAGTATTTT

CDR3 length: 14
D gene: TRBD1
J gene: TRBJ1-1
clone size: many
V gene: TRBV20-1
CDR3 protein: CSAPQGQYDTEAFF
CDR3 DNA: TGCAGTGCACCACAGGGGCAGTACGACACTGAAGCTTTCTTT

CDR3 length: 16
D gene: TRBD2
J gene: TRBJ2-7
clone size: few
V gene: TRBV20-1
CDR3 protein: CSARDPRLAGAYEQYF
CDR3 DNA: TGCAGTGCTAGAGATCCGCGGCTAGCGGGAGCCTACGAGCAGTACTTC

CDR3 length: 16
D gene: -
J gene: TRBJ2-7
clone size: -
V gene: TRBV10-3
CDR3 protein: CATTGGQQGGAYEQYF
CDR3 DNA: TGTGCCACCACGGGGGGACAACAGGGGGGCGCCTACGAGCAGTACTTC

CDR3 length: 14
D gene: TRBD2
J gene: TRBJ2-7
clone size: few
V gene: TRBV30
CDR3 protein: CAWGPAGASYEQYF
CDR3 DNA: TGTGCCTGGGGCCCAGCGGGGGCCTCCTACGAGCAGTACTTC

CDR3 length: 14
D gene: TRBD2
J gene: TRBJ2-3
clone size: -
V gene: TRBV29-1
CDR3 protein: CSDSAGGRADTQYF
CDR3 DNA: TGCAGCGATTCAGCGGGAGGGCGTGCAGATACGCAGTATTTT

CDR3 length: 16
D gene: TRBD1
J gene: TRBJ1-5
clone size: -
V gene: TRBV19
CDR3 protein: CASQRTGRSSNQPQHF
CDR3 DNA: TGTGCCAGTCAAAGGACAGGGCGCTCGAGCAATCAGCCCCAGCATTTT

CDR3 length: 15
D gene: TRBD1
J gene: TRBJ1-1
clone size: few
V gene: TRBV5-5
CDR3 protein: CASSQRTGLFTEAFF
CDR3 DNA: TGTGCCAGCAGCCAAAGGACAGGTTTGTTCACTGAAGCTTTCTTT

CDR3 length: 14
D gene: TRBD2
J gene: TRBJ2-1
clone size: many
V gene: TRBV24-1
CDR3 protein: CATSNSGTYNEQFF
CDR3 DNA: TGTGCCACCAGTAATAGCGGGACCTACAATGAGCAGTTCTTC